The clone carrying this T cell receptor beta chain has just a few counts. Its antigen is undetermined. Germline assignment: CDR1 SGHDN and CDR2 FVKESK. After removal of 1 base from V and 4 bases from J, the junction contained 11 bases not matched to a gene. The CDR3 sequence is 18 residues long. Donors counted as nominally healthy when sampled, yet unrecorded immune exposures were likely. The data originate from a study of cytomegalovirus exposure and HLA in healthy donors. General study findings and limits: At a 0.05 false discovery rate, a later analysis found about 17,000 TCR beta sequences to be associated with HLA alleles.

PCR involved 60 Vbeta and 13 Jbeta primers. Sequencing used immunoSEQ multiplex PCR; TCRdb keeps in-frame clones, though not all of them. This sample has about 120,000 clones, with roughly 9% found just once. This chain uses TRBV14 with TRBJ1-5; 9 bases line up with TRBD1. The TCR was taken from a woman in her thirties or forties in good health and CMV-seropositive. The sample was PBMCs. CDR3 sequence: CASSQGGQGKERNQPQHF. The CDR3 DNA reads as TGTGCCAGCAGCCAAGGAGGACAGGGGAAGGAGAGGAATCAGCCCCAGCATTTT.